A selection of T cell receptor beta chains follows, all from one sample in a study of cytomegalovirus exposure and HLA in healthy donors. Produced via immunoSEQ multiplex PCR; TCRdb's table is partial and in-frame only. The data contain about 160,000 clones, roughly 71% of them seen just once; the ten biggest clones take up less than 9%. Sequences were obtained from PBMCs. The source of these receptors is a male donor in good health and CMV-seropositive. The CDR3 runs from the conserved cysteine through the conserved F or W. Clone size, where shown, is once, few, many, or a class for clones that have expanded.

TRBJ1-6,TRBV19,.,CASSSFRGSNSPLHF
TRBJ2-7,TRBV27,few,CASSLSGGPHYEQYF
TRBJ2-7,TRBV30,.,CAWKRDYYEQYF
TRBJ2-7,TRBV6-5,.,CASSYVRTGGNEQYF
TRBJ2-7,TRBV5-5,.,CASSNGPAYEQYF
TRBJ1-5,TRBV7-9,.,CASSLSRDQPQHF
TRBJ2-7,TRBV6-1,.,CASRPAGTYYYEQYF
TRBJ2-3,TRBV19,once,CASSSGVSTDTQYF
TRBJ1-1,TRBV7-9,.,CASSFKTSRDRGGAEAFF
TRBJ2-2,TRBV11-3,.,CASSFRQGRLFF
TRBJ1-3,TRBV4-1,.,CASSPQGATGNTIYF
TRBJ1-1,TRBV29-1,.,CSTRGQGDTEAFF
TRBJ2-1,TRBV4-1,.,CASSPIGQDEQFF
TRBJ1-2,TRBV6-5,.,CASSPGTGYGYTF
TRBJ1-3,TRBV4-2,.,CASSQVESRGSGNTIYF
TRBJ2-1,TRBV30,.,CAWSVQVATYNEQFF
TRBJ1-2,TRBV2,.,CASSAGAAPISGYTF
TRBJ2-7,TRBV6-1,.,CASLHMSLEQYF
TRBJ2-7,TRBV6-1,few,CASSSTSGDPNEQYF
TRBJ1-2,TRBV11-2,.,CASSLERQASYTF
TRBJ2-3,TRBV5-1,.,CASSLGPGTDTQYF
TRBJ2-5,TRBV2,.,CASSESTSSGTEGQYF
TRBJ1-1,TRBV11-2,.,CASSLQTMNTEAFF
TRBJ1-5,TRBV7-2,.,CASSLIGSGTGVQPQHF
TRBJ2-1,TRBV30,.,CAWSKAAGDNEQFF
TRBJ1-1,TRBV11-2,once,CASSQIWTGRTTEAFF
TRBJ2-2,TRBV10-2,few,CASSDPGTANTGELFF
TRBJ1-1,TRBV13,.,CASSVYRAPEAFF
TRBJ1-5,TRBV7-9,few,CASSVSEQPQHF
TRBJ2-7,TRBV5-6,few,CASSTGTGFSYEQYF
TRBJ2-3,TRBV4-1,once,CASSQGPLWGGMGTDTQYF
TRBJ2-3,TRBV20-1,.,CSPRRWDTQYF
TRBJ1-6,TRBV6-5,.,CASSYRQGNSPLHF
TRBJ1-3,TRBV5-1,.,CASSLNRASSGNTIYF
TRBJ2-6,TRBV7-9,.,CASSPRRSGANVLTF
TRBJ2-7,TRBV18,.,CASSPGLAGAAPYEQYF
TRBJ2-3,TRBV7-8,.,CASSLVGGVTDTQYF
TRBJ1-2,TRBV18,.,CASSRAGGTNYGYTF
TRBJ1-2,TRBV5-4,few,CASKLTGGDGYTF
TRBJ2-5,TRBV2,.,CASSDPQETQYF
TRBJ1-5,TRBV15,once,CATSRDPGSNQPQHF
TRBJ1-2,TRBV7-8,.,CASSLRQGNYGYTF
TRBJ1-2,TRBV6-5,.,CASTWGGRYGYTF
TRBJ2-1,TRBV6-5,.,CASSDKTYNEQFF
TRBJ2-1,TRBV5-1,.,CASSPLYSGGSYNEQFF
TRBJ2-1,TRBV30,.,CAWSRSDYNEQFF
TRBJ2-7,TRBV7-8,few,CASSFRDSAYEQYF
TRBJ2-1,TRBV6-1,.,CASSVRGTGSYNEQFF
TRBJ2-5,TRBV5-1,.,CASSTGTGDLQETQYF
TRBJ2-1,TRBV13,.,CASSRAGEAYNEQFF
TRBJ1-5,TRBV7-2,.,CASSLTGAQPQHF
TRBJ2-2,TRBV11-3,.,CASSSSGELFF
TRBJ1-4,TRBV29-1,.,CSVVTGIGEKLFF
TRBJ1-5,TRBV27,.,CASMRQGGPNQPQHF
TRBJ1-2,TRBV5-4,.,CASSSGRGHRYGYTF